Below, 17 T cell receptor beta chains from the same sample are listed, as sequenced in a study of T-cell memory formation after mild COVID-19. A single record per CDR3 protein comes from TCRdb applying MiXCR to the 5' RACE reads. The table has fewer than 140,000 distinct CDR3 sequences, over 15% seen once. Sequencing input: PBMCs or a T cell subset sorted from them (not recorded which). These receptor sequences come from an adult woman who had mild COVID-19 (a few samples of this study predate the infection). Cell type and time point are not known.

This clonotype was counted between two and nine times. The chain recombines TRBV24-1 with TRBJ2-2, with 10 bases matching TRBD1. This CDR3 contains 17 residues. The germline V gene encodes CDR1 KGHDR and CDR2 SFDVKD. Trimming cost V 3 bases and J 3 bases; bases outside gene matches: 6. CDR3 DNA: TGTGCCACCAGTGATCTTCGACAGGGGGCGGACACCGGGGAGCTGTTTTTT. Translated, it gives CATSDLRQGADTGELFF.

This clonotype was recorded a few times. This rearrangement joins TRBV20-1 to TRBJ2-7; a weak D match, TRBD2 (6 bases). Deletions cut 3 bases from V and 0 bases from J, with 12 bases between. The CDR3 length is 14 residues. CDR1 is DFQATT, CDR2 SNEGSKA, per germline (reference sequence). CDR3 nucleotide sequence: TGCAGTGCTAGCTCCACCGGGAGCTCCTACGAGCAGTACTTC. Its translation is CSASSTGSSYEQYF.

V usage is TRBV7-9 and J usage is TRBJ2-1; D assignment may be TRBD1 or TRBD2 (8 bases each). V shed 5 bases and J shed 10 bases, with 39 bases lying between them. The CDR3 is made up of 21 amino acids. From germline, CDR1 is SEHNR and CDR2 FQNEAQ (reference sequence). CDR3 DNA sequence: TGTGCCAGCAGCCGCGCCCCCCGGGACAGGATAGCGGGATGGGGATATGGGGAGCAGTTCTTC. Translating it yields CASSRAPRDRIAGWGYGEQFF.

This chain uses TRBV9 with TRBJ2-7; 9 bases align to TRBD2. J was trimmed by 3 bases and V by 0 bases; bases with no gene match: 1. Germline V gene lookup returns CDR1 SGDLS and CDR2 YYNGEE. This CDR3 comprises 14 residues. The CDR3 protein is CASSVGTSDYEQYF. The CDR3 DNA sequence: TGTGCCAGCAGCGTAGGGACTAGCGACTACGAGCAGTACTTC.

The chain employs TRBV5-1 and TRBJ2-3; TRBD1 matches at 7 bases. J lost 10 bases, V lost 4 bases, and 9 bases had no gene match. Germline values: CDR1 SGHRS, CDR2 YFSETQ. The CDR3 loop spans 13 amino acids. Here the CDR3 reads CASSPLNRGAQYF. The CDR3 DNA follows: TGCGCCAGCAGCCCCTTAAACAGGGGAGCGCAGTATTTT.

This chain uses TRBV14 with TRBJ2-2, with TRBD2 matching 9 bases. CDR1 and CDR2 (germline): SGHDN, FVKESK. The V and J ends lost 0 bases and 2 bases, in that order; junction bases with no gene match: 7. The CDR3 is made up of 18 amino acids. The CDR3 here is CASSQDERLAVNTGELFF. The CDR3 region has the DNA TGTGCCAGCAGCCAAGATGAACGACTAGCGGTTAACACCGGGGAGCTGTTTTTT.

The V gene is TRBV9, the J gene TRBJ2-7, with D possibly matching TRBD2 (7 bases). The germline V and J ends were trimmed by 0 bases and 6 bases, with 10 bases remaining between them. Germline CDR1 reads SGDLS; CDR2 reads YYNGEE. This CDR3 comprises 13 residues. CDR3 amino acids: CASSVAGGLEQYF. The CDR3 nucleotides read TGTGCCAGCAGCGTAGCCGGGGGGCTCGAGCAGTACTTC.

This clonotype showed up just a few times. The rearrangement joins TRBV5-4 to TRBJ1-3; D unresolved. The V gene lost 0 bases and the J gene lost 0 bases, with 4 bases spanning the gap. The CDR3 spans 14 residues. Per the germline V gene, CDR1 is SGHNT and CDR2 is YYREEE (reference sequence). The CDR3, as DNA: TGTGCCAGCAGCTTGGAGAGCTCTGGAAACACCATATATTTT. Translated, it gives CASSLESSGNTIYF.

The genes are TRBV29-1 and TRBJ2-3, with 8 bases that match TRBD1. The CDR3 sequence is 15 residues long. Trimming cost V 1 base and J 3 bases; bases outside gene matches: 6. Germline-derived CDR1 and CDR2 are SQVTM and ANQGSEA. CDR3 DNA sequence: TGCAGCGTTGAAGGGACAGGGCTCGGAACAGATACGCAGTATTTT. Translated, it gives CSVEGTGLGTDTQYF.

This clonotype occurred many times. This sequence joins TRBV30 and TRBJ2-1; no definite D call. From germline, CDR1 is GTSNPN and CDR2 SVGIG (reference sequence). Trimming removed 2 bases at V and 6 bases at J, with 8 bases between. CDR3 length: 12 residues. The CDR3 spells CAWSLGFNEQFF. CDR3 DNA sequence: TGTGCCTGGAGTTTGGGTTTCAATGAGCAGTTCTTC. The full variable domain, completed using reference TRBV30 and TRBJ2-1, is SQTIHQWPATLVQPVGSPLSLECTVEGTSNPNLYWYRQAAGRGLQLLFYSVGIGQISSEVPQNLSASRPQDRQFILSSKKLLLSDSGFYLCAWSLGFNEQFFGPGTRLTVL.

V usage is TRBV5-1 and J usage is TRBJ2-2, with D possibly matching TRBD1 (6 bases). Germline CDR1 reads SGHRS; CDR2 reads YFSETQ. The CDR3 is 16 residues long. V lost 2 bases to trimming and J lost 1 base, with 12 bases between them. CDR3 sequence: CASSFSRGMNTGELFF. The CDR3 DNA sequence: TGCGCCAGCAGCTTCTCAAGGGGGATGAACACCGGGGAGCTGTTTTTT.

The chain carries TRBV4-1 and TRBJ1-5, with D hard to call. CDR3 length: 13 amino acids. Germline CDR1 MGHRA, CDR2 YSYEKL. With 4 bases removed from V and 6 bases from J, the gap between germline ends came to 10 bases. The CDR3 DNA is TGCGCCAGCAGCCTAAGGCTCGCTCAGCCCCAGCATTTT. Translation gives CASSLRLAQPQHF.

This clonotype has ten or more counts. The V call is TRBV3-1, the J call TRBJ2-7; 7 nucleotides match TRBD2. There are 18 residues in the CDR3. Germline assignment: CDR1 LGHDT and CDR2 YNNKEL (reference sequence). V shed 1 base and J 2 bases; nucleotides not matched to a gene: 14. CDR3: CASSQGPVRRGVAYEQYF. In DNA form, the CDR3 reads TGTGCCAGCAGCCAAGGACCCGTAAGACGGGGGGTCGCCTACGAGCAGTACTTC.

This clonotype was seen only a few times. The chain couples TRBV12-3 or TRBV12-4 to TRBJ2-2; no reliable D call. Trimming shortened V by 7 bases and J by 15 bases, and 18 bases separated the two germline ends. This CDR3 has 12 amino acids. The DNA of the CDR3 is TGTGCCAGCACCCTAGGTAGTCTGGGCTTGTTTTTT. Amino acid sequence: CASTLGSLGLFF.

V usage is TRBV9 and J usage is TRBJ2-1; 8 bases align to TRBD2. Germline assignment: CDR1 SGDLS and CDR2 YYNGEE. The CDR3 is 16 residues long. Trimming removed 3 bases from V and 4 bases from J; junction bases left unmatched: 9. The CDR3 DNA sequence: TGTGCCAGCAGCGCCCAGTTAGCGGGGAAGTACAATGAGCAGTTCTTC. Translation: CASSAQLAGKYNEQFF.

The V gene is TRBV5-1, the J gene TRBJ2-7; TRBD2 is a possible D gene (5 bases). The CDR3 is made up of 13 amino acids. Looked up from germline, CDR1 is SGHRS and CDR2 is YFSETQ. Trimming shortened V by 2 bases and J by 5 bases, and 11 bases separated the two germline ends. The CDR3 here is CASSFWTGNEQYF. As DNA, the CDR3 is TGCGCCAGCAGCTTCTGGACGGGGAACGAGCAGTACTTC.

The rearrangement links TRBV24-1 to TRBJ2-1; TRBD2 agrees at 10 bases. The V gene's germline CDR1 is KGHDR and CDR2 SFDVKD. CDR3 size: 17 residues. The V and J ends lost 4 bases and 7 bases, in that order; junction bases with no gene match: 12. The CDR3 protein is CATSDRALAGVENEQFF. The CDR3 DNA is TGTGCCACCAGTGACCGCGCCCTAGCGGGAGTCGAAAATGAGCAGTTCTTC.